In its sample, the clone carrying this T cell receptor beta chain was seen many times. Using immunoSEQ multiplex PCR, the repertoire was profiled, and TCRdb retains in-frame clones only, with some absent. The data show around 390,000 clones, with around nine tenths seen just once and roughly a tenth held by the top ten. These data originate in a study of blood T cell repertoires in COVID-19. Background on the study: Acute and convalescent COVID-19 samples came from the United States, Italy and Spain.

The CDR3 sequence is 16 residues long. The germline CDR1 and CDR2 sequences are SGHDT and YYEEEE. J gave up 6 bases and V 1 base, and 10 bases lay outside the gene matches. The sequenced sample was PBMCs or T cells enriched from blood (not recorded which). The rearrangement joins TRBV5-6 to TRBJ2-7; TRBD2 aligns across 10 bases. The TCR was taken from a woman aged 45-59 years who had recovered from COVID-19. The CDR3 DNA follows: TGTGCCAGCAGCTTGTTTGGGACTAGCGTTCTAGGCGAGCAGTACTTC. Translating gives CASSLFGTSVLGEQYF.